This T cell receptor (beta chain) stems from a study of blood T cell repertoires in COVID-19. Trimming left V 2 bases short and J 3 bases short, with 22 bases between. CDR1 is SQVTM and CDR2 is ANQGSEA in the germline V gene. This CDR3 is 17 amino acids long. Adults between roughly 18 and 90 years of age took part from more than 20 US areas. Clinical history reported by participants formed the basis on which cohorts were assigned. Per the original methods: Estimates of nucleated cell counts were drawn from the amplification of reference gene primers. This table comes from immunoSEQ multiplex PCR, and its TCRdb copy is limited to in-frame clones, with some not included. V, J and clone size derive from that table, while D and trimming were established from the DNA sequence. The data hold over 350,000 clones, with roughly 90% observed a single time. This clone came up a few times.

The source is a young woman with acute COVID-19. The chain links TRBV29-1 to TRBJ1-1; no definite D call. Sequencing was done on a sample of PBMCs or T cells enriched from blood (not recorded which). The CDR3 DNA reads TGCAGCGTTGAAAGGCCACCTCACGGGTATGCGGACACTGAAGCTTTCTTT. This translates into CSVERPPHGYADTEAFF.